Presented here are 22 T cell receptor beta chains from one specimen sequenced in a study of blood T cell repertoires in COVID-19. This table comes from immunoSEQ multiplex PCR, and its TCRdb copy is limited to in-frame clones, with some not included. The data contain tens of thousands of clones, about nine tenths of them singletons. The sample taken for sequencing was peripheral blood. The source is a human donor in a cohort sampled during active COVID-19.

This chain connects TRBV30 to TRBJ2-3, with TRBD2 matching 14 bases. Trimming removed 3 bases from V and 4 bases from J; junction bases left unmatched: 15. Germline V gene data show CDR1 as GTSNPN and CDR2 as SVGIG (reference sequence). The CDR3 contains 19 residues. The CDR3 DNA reads TGTGCCTGGAGCAATCAAAGAGGGACTAGCGGGAGATATTCAGATACGCAGTATTTT. This translates into CAWSNQRGTSGRYSDTQYF.

This rearrangement joins TRBV18 to TRBJ2-3, with D possibly matching TRBD1 (6 bases). This CDR3 has 16 amino acids. Trimming stripped 0 bases from V and 0 bases from J, with 10 bases between. The germline gives CDR1 KGHSH, CDR2 LQKENI. Here the CDR3 reads CASSPPGTSSTDTQYF. The CDR3 bases are TGTGCCAGCTCACCACCCGGGACATCTAGCACAGATACGCAGTATTTT.

V gene TRBV27 combines with J gene TRBJ2-3, with D possibly being TRBD2 (5 bases). V was clipped by 0 bases and J by 0 bases, with 10 bases between them. The CDR3 is 16 amino acids. Germline V gives CDR1 MNHEY, CDR2 SMNVEV (reference sequence). In DNA form, the CDR3 reads TGTGCCAGCAGTTTATCCTACCGCGGGAGCACAGATACGCAGTATTTT. Amino acids: CASSLSYRGSTDTQYF.

V and J are TRBV9 and TRBJ1-1; 8 positions agree with TRBD1. The J segment lost 6 bases and the V segment lost 4 bases, leaving 8 bases of the junction unmatched. This CDR3 is built from 14 residues. Germline lookup yields CDR1 SGDLS and CDR2 YYNGEE. The CDR3 is CASSTTGQAAEAFF. DNA of the CDR3: TGTGCCAGCAGCACTACGGGACAGGCGGCTGAAGCTTTCTTT.

The chain employs TRBV7-8 and TRBJ2-3; TRBD2 matches at 8 bases. J lost 11 bases, V lost 4 bases, and 2 bases had no gene match. The CDR3 spans 11 residues. CDR1 is SGHVS and CDR2 is FQNEAQ in the germline V gene. CDR3: CASSSGGGQYF. CDR3 nucleotides: TGTGCCAGCAGCTCCGGGGGGGGGCAGTATTTT.

The chain recombines TRBV5-1 with TRBJ1-1, with 7 bases lining up with TRBD1. CDR1 SGHRS and CDR2 YFSETQ come from the germline V gene. This CDR3 comprises 14 residues. V gave up 3 bases and J gave up 1 base; unmatched junction bases: 3. The CDR3 bases are TGCGCCAGCAGCTCGGGACAGCCGAACACTGAAGCTTTCTTT. This codes for CASSSGQPNTEAFF.

The chain's CDR3 is CASRQGPYEQYF. CDR3 coding DNA: TGCGCCAGCAGGCAGGGGCCGTACGAGCAGTACTTC. The chain links TRBV5-1 to TRBJ2-7; TRBD1 is a possible D gene (6 bases). Germline CDR1 SGHRS, CDR2 YFSETQ. CDR3 length equals 12 residues. Trimming took off 5 bases at V and 4 bases at J, with 10 bases between the two ends.

The rearrangement uses TRBV5-1 and TRBJ2-1, with TRBD2 matching 11 bases. This CDR3 has 15 amino acids. The ends lost 2 bases at V and 9 bases at J; junction bases unmatched: 7. In germline, CDR1 is SGHRS, CDR2 YFSETQ. The CDR3 DNA reads as TGCGCCAGCAGCTTTCTAGCGGGAGGTTATAGTGAGCAGTTCTTC. Translated, it gives CASSFLAGGYSEQFF.

CDR3 region: CSVYRGQTYEQYF. The CDR3 DNA is TGCAGCGTTTACAGGGGCCAAACCTACGAGCAGTACTTC. The chain has TRBV29-1 and TRBJ2-7; 7 bases match TRBD1. The CDR3 has 13 residues. V was clipped by 5 bases and J by 2 bases; unmatched bases: 6. Germline-derived CDR1 and CDR2 are SQVTM and ANQGSEA.

The chain employs TRBV15 and TRBJ1-1; 7 bases are a match to TRBD1. The germline gives CDR1 LNHNV, CDR2 YYDKDF (reference sequence). The V gene end was trimmed by 1 base and the J gene end by 0 bases; junction bases not matched to a gene: 2. The CDR3 contains 15 residues. The CDR3 DNA reads TGTGCCACCAGCAGAGGCGGGACAGTGAACACTGAAGCTTTCTTT. The encoded protein is CATSRGGTVNTEAFF.

V is TRBV9 and J is TRBJ2-3; the D gene is possibly TRBD1 (6 bases). CDR3 length equals 18 residues. The V end was cut by 3 bases, the J end by 0 bases, with 20 bases between. Germline-derived CDR1 and CDR2 are SGDLS and YYNGEE. The CDR3 bases are TGTGCCAGCAGCGAAGGGGGTAGTAAGGGGTGGAGCACAGATACGCAGTATTTT. Protein sequence: CASSEGGSKGWSTDTQYF.

In its sample, this clone was seen once. This CDR3 is CASSETSTDTQYF. CDR3 nucleotides: TGTGCCAGTAGTGAAACTAGCACAGATACGCAGTATTTT. The chain links TRBV19 to TRBJ2-3; D is ambiguous. Trimming removed 5 bases at V and 0 bases at J, with 6 bases between. The CDR3 contains 13 residues. Looked up from germline, CDR1 is LNHDA and CDR2 is SQIVND (reference sequence).

The chain recombines TRBV7-9 with TRBJ2-1; weak D call: TRBD2 (5 bases). The germline gives CDR1 SEHNR, CDR2 FQNEAQ (reference sequence). V lost 3 bases and J lost 0, with 9 bases in between. The length of the CDR3 is 15 residues. This CDR3 is CASSFSASSYNEQFF. The CDR3 coding sequence is TGTGCCAGCAGCTTTAGCGCAAGCTCCTACAATGAGCAGTTCTTC.

J is TRBJ1-4 and V is TRBV6-6, with D maybe TRBD1 (6 bases). CDR3 length: 16 residues. Trimming removed 5 bases from V and 8 bases from J, with 21 bases in between. Germline lookup yields CDR1 MNHNY and CDR2 SVGAGI (reference sequence). CDR3 coding DNA: TGTGCCAGCAGTCCCCTAAGACAGGACCTTGAAGAAAAACTGTTTTTT. It encodes CASSPLRQDLEEKLFF.

The V and J genes are TRBV7-2 and TRBJ2-7; D not certain. This CDR3 has 15 residues. Trimming removed 3 bases from V and 5 bases from J, with 17 bases in between. CDR1 and CDR2 from the germline V gene are SGHTA and FQGNSA. DNA of the CDR3: TGTGCCAGCAGCTTCCAAGCCCAGGCGAGTCACGAGCAGTACTTC. This gives the protein CASSFQAQASHEQYF.

The genes are TRBV6-5 and TRBJ1-5, with D possibly matching TRBD1 (5 bases). This CDR3 has 12 residues. Germline V CDR1 and CDR2: MNHEY, SVGAGI. Trimming stripped 6 bases from V and 5 bases from J, with 8 bases between. The CDR3 DNA follows: TGTGCCAGCAGGGAGGGGCATCAGCCCCAGCATTTT. It encodes CASREGHQPQHF.

The chain recombines TRBV24-1 with TRBJ1-5; 8 bases agree with TRBD1. Germline CDR1 is KGHDR and CDR2 is SFDVKD. The trim removed 4 bases at V and 5 bases at J, leaving 3 bases unmatched. CDR3 size: 14 residues. The CDR3 loop is CATSDRTGYQPQHF. In DNA form, the CDR3 reads TGTGCCACCAGTGACAGGACAGGGTATCAGCCCCAGCATTTT.

This clone was seen a single time. The rearrangement joins TRBV21-1 to TRBJ1-1; TRBD1, the table's D call, was not compared with the DNA. TRBV21-1 is listed as a pseudogene. CDR3 length: 18 residues. The CDR3 loop is CASSKRTGTGATNTEAFF. In nucleotides, the CDR3 is TGTGCCAGCAGCAAACGTACCGGGACAGGGGCGACGAACACTGAAGCTTTCTTT.

The rearrangement links TRBV12-5 to TRBJ2-4; D possibly corresponds to TRBD1 (6 bases). The germline V gene encodes CDR1 LGHNT and CDR2 FRNRAP. CDR3 size: 16 residues. With 1 base removed from V and 0 bases from J, the gap between germline ends came to 10 bases. The CDR3 here is CASGLGTVIAKNIQYF. CDR3 DNA: TGTGCTAGTGGTTTGGGGACAGTGATAGCCAAAAACATTCAGTACTTC. Full variable domain (remainder filled in from reference TRBV12-5 and TRBJ2-4): DARVTQTPRHKVTEMGQEVTMRCQPILGHNTVFWYRQTMMQGLELLAYFRNRAPLDDSGMPKDRFSAEMPDATLATLKIQPSEPRDSAVYFCASGLGTVIAKNIQYFGAGTRLSVL.

The chain is built from TRBV2 and TRBJ2-7, with D perhaps matching TRBD2 (5 bases). The CDR3 spans 15 residues. V lost 2 bases, J lost 0 bases, and 11 bases lay in between. From germline, CDR1 is SNHLY and CDR2 FYNNEI. The CDR3 loop reads CASSEKEVLSYEQYF. The CDR3 DNA follows: TGTGCCAGCAGTGAAAAGGAGGTCCTCTCCTACGAGCAGTACTTC.

The V call is TRBV5-4, the J call TRBJ2-2; the match to TRBD1 covers 8 bases. CDR3 size: 17 residues. Germline CDR1 SGHNT, CDR2 YYREEE (reference sequence). After removal of 4 bases from V and 2 bases from J, the junction contained 10 bases not matched to a gene. CDR3 sequence reads: CASSVGPGQENTGELFF. Here the CDR3 DNA reads TGTGCCAGCAGCGTGGGTCCGGGACAGGAAAACACCGGGGAGCTGTTTTTT. The entire variable domain, with the rest obtained from reference TRBV5-4 and TRBJ2-2, is as follows: ETGVTQSPTHLIKTRGQQVTLRCSSQSGHNTVSWYQQALGQGPQFIFQYYREEENGRGNFPPRFSGLQFPNYSSELNVNALELDDSALYLCASSVGPGQENTGELFFGEGSRLTVL.

V is TRBV5-1 and J is TRBJ2-7; 9 nucleotides line up with TRBD2. The V gene's germline CDR1 is SGHRS and CDR2 YFSETQ. The V and J ends lost 0 bases and 0 bases, in that order; junction bases with no gene match: 7. This CDR3 spans 17 amino acids. The CDR3 loop is CASSLDPRGGGSYEQYF. CDR3 nucleotide sequence: TGCGCCAGCAGCTTGGATCCTCGCGGGGGGGGCTCCTACGAGCAGTACTTC.